This T cell receptor beta chain is from a study of CD8+ T cells in alopecia areata. Findings and caveats of the study: An increase in clonality over normal scalp was evident in lesional scalp, especially alopecia totalis/universalis. Amid tofacitinib therapy, many expanded lesional clones stayed present in scalp and blood. Relative to mice, TCR sharing across patients was less clear, a difference possibly HLA-related.

As to treatment: oral pan-JAK inhibitor, 5-10 mg twice daily. Germline-derived CDR1 and CDR2 are MNHEY and SMNVEV (reference sequence). The CDR3 is 16 residues long. Trimming took 5 bases from V and 3 from J, leaving 18 bases between them. RNA extraction and reverse transcription yielded cDNA as sequencing template. Method: immunoSEQ multiplex PCR; TCRdb's copy keeps in-frame clones and lacks some. The sample gives around 140,000 clones, 85% to 90% of which show up once; under 15% is in the top ten. As to this clone: The antigen is undetermined.

The V and J genes are TRBV27 and TRBJ2-3; D gene unclear. The sample in question was CD8+ T cells sorted from blood, obtained at week 4, from a patient treated with tofacitinib. This sequence was found in a human donor with alopecia areata. Here the CDR3 DNA reads TGTGCCAGCAGTCCTCGGACGGAATACTGGACAGATACGCAGTATTTT. This translates into CASSPRTEYWTDTQYF.